This record concerns one T cell receptor beta chain sequence. The antigen remains unidentified. These data come from a study of lymphopenia after photon versus proton radiotherapy. Regarding the study as a whole: After lymphocyte nadir, photon-treated repertoires showed oligoclonal expansion, especially CD8+ Temra. Larger post-nadir TCR diversity loss correlated inversely with survival in deceased patients. Proton therapy kept repertoires fairly stable, unlike photons, which gained effector/memory cells.

This CDR3 has 14 residues. V lost 6 bases to trimming and J lost 7 bases, with 15 bases between them. The V gene's germline CDR1 is SNHLY and CDR2 FYNNEI. Sequenced by immunoSEQ multiplex PCR; TCRdb stores in-frame clones only, minus some. Of over 15,000 clones in the sample, 80% to 90% were seen once. This sequence originates from a man between 70 and 80 years old with pancreatic cancer. The sequencing here drew on peripheral blood, taken from a patient treated with proton-based radiotherapy. The rearrangement uses TRBV2 and TRBJ1-4, with a tentative D call TRBD1 (5 bases). CDR3 sequence (DNA): TGTGCCAGCAGACTCCAGGGACCGGGTGAAAAACTGTTTTTT. Its protein is CASRLQGPGEKLFF.